These T cell receptor beta chains were read from a single sample in a study of T-cell reconstitution after alpha-beta-depleted transplantation in children. A single record per CDR3 protein comes from TCRdb applying MiXCR to the PCR reads. This sample has approximately 650,000 distinct CDR3 sequences, with around 13% found just once. The sequencing here drew on PBMCs, taken before TCRalphabeta/CD19-depleted stem cell transplant. Every receptor here comes from a girl aged 2-10 years with congenital amegakaryocytic thrombocytopenia, due to receive a stem cell transplant. The CDR3 runs from the conserved cysteine through the conserved F or W. The D gene is left open where the match is weak. Not all rows give a size; the values are once, few, many and, for expanded clones, a class.

-	many	TRBJ2-7	TRBV9	TGTGCCAGCAGCGCCACCCCAGCCTGGGGCGAGCAGTACTTC	CASSATPAWGEQYF
-	few	TRBJ2-1	TRBV6-1	TGTGCCAGCAGTCGTACGACCCCTGGGGGCGATGAGCAGTTCTTC	CASSRTTPGGDEQFF
TRBD1	-	TRBJ2-7	TRBV11-2	TGTGCCAGCACCCCAGGGACAGGGGACTACGAGCAGTACTTC	CASTPGTGDYEQYF
TRBD2	many	TRBJ2-5	TRBV6-4	TGTGCCAGGGGACTACGAGTGGGAGAGACCCAGTACTTC	CARGLRVGETQYF
-	-	TRBJ2-7	TRBV5-1	TGCGCCAGCAGCTTGGCCCATGCCCCTTTCTCCTACGAGCAGTACTTC	CASSLAHAPFSYEQYF
-	many	TRBJ1-1	TRBV7-2	TGTGCCAGCAGCTTAGCCAGAAGGTCCACTGAAGCTTTCTTT	CASSLARRSTEAFF
-	few	TRBJ2-7	TRBV25-1	TGTGCCACCCGACAGAGGTACGAGCAGTACTTC	CATRQRYEQYF
-	many	TRBJ2-2	TRBV5-1	TGCGCCAGCAGCTTGGGTGCCAGGGGCACCGGGGAGCTGTTTTTT	CASSLGARGTGELFF
-	many	TRBJ2-3	TRBV29-1	TGCAGCGTGTCCACAGATACGCAGTATTTT	CSVSTDTQYF
-	few	TRBJ1-1	TRBV7-9	TGTGCCAGCAGCTGGTCCGGGGGTACTGAAGCTTTCTTT	CASSWSGGTEAFF
TRBD1	many	TRBJ2-1	TRBV20-1	TGCAGTCCTATTGGGGACAGGGCCAGCAATGAGCAGTTCTTC	CSPIGDRASNEQFF
TRBD2	-	TRBJ2-3	TRBV12-3/TRBV12-4	TGTGCCAGCAGTTTAAGGCTAGCGGGAAGAAGCACAGATACGCAGTATTTT	CASSLRLAGRSTDTQYF
TRBD2	few	TRBJ2-7	TRBV14	TGTGCCAGCAGCCAAGGCGCGGGAGGGCTCTACGAGCAGTACTTC	CASSQGAGGLYEQYF
-	many	TRBJ1-2	TRBV20-1	TGCAGTGCTAGCCCCGGACAGATCTATGGCTACACCTTC	CSASPGQIYGYTF
-	few	TRBJ2-2	TRBV5-5	TGTGCCAGCAGCTTGTCTGCAGCGACCGGGGAGCTGTTTTTT	CASSLSAATGELFF
TRBD2	-	TRBJ2-7	TRBV19	TGTGCCAGTAGGCCTAGCGGCGCCTACGAGCAGTACTTC	CASRPSGAYEQYF
-	few	TRBJ2-5	TRBV12-3/TRBV12-4	TGTGCCAGCAGTTTGAGCCCGGAGACCCAGTACTTC	CASSLSPETQYF
-	many	TRBJ2-2	TRBV10-3	TGTGCCATTCTAGACGCCTCGAACACCGGGGAGCTGTTTTTT	CAILDASNTGELFF
-	many	TRBJ2-5	TRBV20-1	TGCAGTGCTGGTCCCGGGCAAGCGAACCAAGAGACCCAGTACTTC	CSAGPGQANQETQYF
-	-	TRBJ1-5	TRBV18	TGTGCCAGCTCACTCGAGGGCAGGGCTGGTCAGCCCCAGCATTTT	CASSLEGRAGQPQHF
-	-	TRBJ1-5	TRBV12-3/TRBV12-4	TGTGCCAGCAGTCAACAGTCCGGGGCCCAGCATTTT	CASSQQSGAQHF
-	few	TRBJ2-3	TRBV15	TGTGCCACCACCTCCTACCGGGAGAACACAGATACGCAGTATTTT	CATTSYRENTDTQYF
-	many	TRBJ2-2	TRBV29-1	TGCAGCGTTGTCATAAGCACCGGGGAGCTGTTTTTT	CSVVISTGELFF
TRBD2	many	TRBJ2-1	TRBV28	TGTGCCAGCAACCGACTAGCGGGAGGTCGGTGGTACAATGAGCAGTTCTTC	CASNRLAGGRWYNEQFF
-	many	TRBJ2-1	TRBV3-1	TGTGCCAGCAGCCGCCTACTAGAAGTGGGGCTCAATGAGCAGTTCTTC	CASSRLLEVGLNEQFF
TRBD2	many	TRBJ2-3	TRBV5-1	TGCGCCAGCAGCTTGGGGGCGGGAGGGCCGCCAGATACGCAGTATTTT	CASSLGAGGPPDTQYF
TRBD2	-	TRBJ2-7	TRBV12-3/TRBV12-4	TGTGCCAGCAGTTTATCTACTAGCGGGAGCCTTAACGAGCAGTACTTC	CASSLSTSGSLNEQYF
TRBD1	many	TRBJ2-4	TRBV20-1	TGCAGTGCTGAGTCCGGGACAGAAGCCAAAAACATTCAGTACTTC	CSAESGTEAKNIQYF
TRBD2	many	TRBJ2-3	TRBV10-3	TGTGCCATCAGTGAGTCGTTGGGCGGGAGCGATACTTATACGCAGTATTTT	CAISESLGGSDTYTQYF
TRBD1	-	TRBJ1-1	TRBV24-1	TGTGCCACCAGTGATTTTGGGACAGGTCAGGGAGCTTTCTTT	CATSDFGTGQGAFF
TRBD1	-	TRBJ1-1	TRBV29-1	TGCAGCGTCGCAGGGACAGGGAGGGTTCTTAGTGAAGCTTTCTTT	CSVAGTGRVLSEAFF
TRBD2	few	TRBJ2-7	TRBV6-5	TGTGCCAGCAGTTGGGTAGCGGGAGATATGTACGAGCAGTACTTC	CASSWVAGDMYEQYF
-	-	TRBJ2-2	TRBV29-1	TGCAGCGTTGAAGCGGGAACGGGGGAGCTGTTTTTT	CSVEAGTGELFF
TRBD1	many	TRBJ1-2	TRBV5-1	TGCGCCAGCAGTGACACAGGGGGGAACTATGGCTACACCTTC	CASSDTGGNYGYTF
-	few	TRBJ2-7	TRBV20-1	TGCAGTGCTAGAGAGCCCCTCAGGGAGAAGTCCTACGAGCAGTACTTC	CSAREPLREKSYEQYF
-	many	TRBJ2-3	TRBV12-3/TRBV12-4	TGTGCCAGCAGTTACCTGGCCACCCCAGATACGCAGTATTTT	CASSYLATPDTQYF
TRBD2	-	TRBJ2-1	TRBV27	TGTGCCAGCAGTTCCACGAGACTAGCGGGCTACTCCTACAATGAGCAGTTCTTC	CASSSTRLAGYSYNEQFF
-	-	TRBJ2-2	TRBV27	TGTGCCAGCAGTTTTTTTGGGGACCCCGGGGAGCTGTTTTTT	CASSFFGDPGELFF
-	few	TRBJ2-3	TRBV5-1	TGCGCCAGCAGCTTGGGCAGGGTAATAACAGATACGCAGTATTTT	CASSLGRVITDTQYF
TRBD2	few	TRBJ2-7	TRBV10-3	TGTGCCATCAGTGAGAGGACTAGCGGGCCAAGCTACGAGCAGTACTTC	CAISERTSGPSYEQYF
-	few	TRBJ2-4	TRBV7-2	TGTGCCAGCAGCTTAGGGAGGGTAGGGGACATTCAGTACTTC	CASSLGRVGDIQYF
-	many	TRBJ2-1	TRBV24-1	TGTGCCACCAGTGATGGTAGCAGTGAGCAGTTCTTC	CATSDGSSEQFF
-	-	TRBJ2-3	TRBV19	TGTGCCAGTAAAAAAGCAGATACGCAGTATTTT	CASKKADTQYF
-	many	TRBJ2-4	TRBV7-9	TGTGCCAGCAGGAGGACCTCAGGGAACATTCAGTACTTC	CASRRTSGNIQYF
-	-	TRBJ2-3	TRBV7-9	TGTGCCAGCAGTTACACATCTACGCAGTATTTT	CASSYTSTQYF
-	many	TRBJ2-5	TRBV27	TGTGCCAGCAGTGAGGACAGAGAGACCCAGTACTTC	CASSEDRETQYF
-	few	TRBJ2-2	TRBV19	TGTGCCAGCATCGCTACCGGGACAATACACACCGGGGAGCTGTTTTTT	CASIATGTIHTGELFF
-	many	TRBJ2-7	TRBV5-1	TGCGCCAGCAGCCTCGATAAGGAGCAGTACTTC	CASSLDKEQYF
TRBD2	-	TRBJ2-7	TRBV5-1	TGCGCCAGCAGCTTGGCCCCGCTAGCGGCAACCTACGAGCAGTACTTC	CASSLAPLAATYEQYF